This entry concerns a single T cell receptor beta chain. The data were obtained in a study of blood T cell repertoires in COVID-19. Study at large: Acute-phase and convalescent COVID-19 samples originated in the United States, Italy and Spain. The analysed material was cDNA or gDNA that came from T cells, B-cell-depleted T cells, or PBMCs.

The ends lost 5 bases at V and 8 bases at J; junction bases unmatched: 15. CDR1 is SEHNR and CDR2 is FQNEAQ in the germline V gene (reference sequence). The CDR3 consists of 16 residues. How the authors handled the data: Researchers report that nucleated cell counts were estimated from reference gene primer amplification. Data came from immunoSEQ multiplex PCR; TCRdb stores just in-frame clones and leaves some out. V and J calls plus clone size are reproduced from that table; the DNA served to infer D and trimming. The data contain 110,000 to 150,000 clones, less than 80% of them singletons. V usage is TRBV7-9 and J usage is TRBJ2-1, with 7 positions matching TRBD1. The source is a man in his 60s with acute or convalescent COVID-19. The sample comprised peripheral blood. The DNA for the CDR3 is TGTGCCAGCAGCGCCCCCCAGGGGGAACCCTGGGATGAGCAGTTCTTC. Translation gives CASSAPQGEPWDEQFF.